These 10 T cell receptor beta chains share one sample of origin, sequenced in a study of human T cells and chemical hapten exposure. TCRdb redid the calling of the RACE reads with MiXCR, one entry per CDR3 protein. The sample yields under 300,000 distinct CDR3 sequences, around 7.7% seen once. Time point defined: pre-sensitization, week 0. Sample treatment: therapeutic diphenylcyclopropenone sensitization with weekly scalp DPC. The sequencing here drew on whole blood, taken in connection with sensitization to the hapten diphenylcyclopropenone (DPC). These receptors originate from a man aged 18 to 30 with alopecia areata. Some clones in this sample may be carry-over from other donors' samples.

This clonotype was found a few times. CDR3 residues: CASSMSRAYEQYF. CDR3 DNA sequence: TGTGCCAGCAGTATGTCCAGGGCCTACGAGCAGTACTTC. The chain links TRBV6-5 to TRBJ2-7; possible D gene TRBD1, 5 bases. The CDR3 is 13 amino acids. V was shortened by 5 bases and J by 2 bases, with 10 bases between the two germline ends. Germline V gene lookup returns CDR1 MNHEY and CDR2 SVGAGI.

This clonotype appeared a few times. V is TRBV6-2 or TRBV6-3 and J is TRBJ1-5, with TRBD1 identical over 10 bases. The CDR3 is 15 amino acids. From germline, CDR1 is MNHEY and CDR2 SVGEGT. V shed 6 bases, J shed 1 base, and the junction held 3 bases outside the gene matches. CDR3 in DNA: TGTGCCAGCAGGGGGACAGGGGAAAGCAATCAGCCCCAGCATTTT. It translates to CASRGTGESNQPQHF.

This clonotype was counted only a few times. The chain links TRBV29-1 to TRBJ2-7, with TRBD1 matching 7 bases. The V gene end was trimmed by 7 bases and the J gene end by 6 bases; junction bases not matched to a gene: 6. The CDR3 is 11 amino acids. Germline V gives CDR1 SQVTM, CDR2 ANQGSEA. CDR3 sequence (DNA): TGCAGCGGGTTGACAGGGCTCGAGCAGTACTTC. Protein product: CSGLTGLEQYF.

The V gene is TRBV20-1, the J gene TRBJ2-3; TRBD2 matches at 11 bases. This CDR3 is built from 15 residues. Per germline, CDR1 DFQATT and CDR2 SNEGSKA (reference sequence). V shed 6 bases and J 2 bases; nucleotides not matched to a gene: 7. This CDR3 reads CSALLAGAHTDTQYF. DNA of the CDR3: TGCAGTGCCTTACTAGCGGGGGCGCACACAGATACGCAGTATTTT.

In nucleotides, the CDR3 is TGTGCCAGCAGCCCCCGGGACGGAAATGAAAAACTGTTTTTT. Amino acid sequence: CASSPRDGNEKLFF. The chain recombines TRBV7-6 with TRBJ1-4, with D tentatively TRBD1 (5 bases). The germline V gene has CDR1 SGHVS and CDR2 FNYEAQ. This CDR3 has 14 residues. V was pared by 5 bases and J by 5 bases, with 12 bases between.

This clonotype was counted ten times or more. The chain's CDR3 is CASSLGSLVYYNEQFF. CDR3 sequence (DNA): TGTGCCAGCAGCTTGGGCAGCCTCGTTTACTACAATGAGCAGTTCTTC. This chain connects TRBV5-6 to TRBJ2-1, with no clear D. The CDR3 length is 16 residues. Germline values: CDR1 SGHDT, CDR2 YYEEEE. The V end lost 0 bases, the J end lost 3 bases, and 13 bases lay between the germline ends.

This clonotype was counted between two and nine times. The chain uses TRBV25-1 and TRBJ1-4; D remains ambiguous. Between the trimmed V and J ends, which lost 3 bases and 0 bases, there was a span of 8 bases. The CDR3 extends over 15 amino acids. Germline V gene data show CDR1 as MGHDK and CDR2 as SYGVNS. The CDR3 reads CASSEQRTTNEKLFF. In DNA form, the CDR3 reads TGTGCCAGCAGTGAGCAGCGGACAACTAATGAAAAACTGTTTTTT.

In this sample, this clonotype turned up a few times. The V call is TRBV7-9, the J call TRBJ1-6; D gene ambiguous. Per the germline V gene, CDR1 is SEHNR and CDR2 is FQNEAQ (reference sequence). With 5 bases removed from V and 9 bases from J, the gap between germline ends came to 8 bases. The CDR3 runs to 12 residues. In nucleotides, the CDR3 is TGTGCCAGCAGCCGTGACGGTTCACCCCTCCACTTT. This encodes CASSRDGSPLHF.

This clonotype occurred many times. The rearrangement links TRBV4-3 to TRBJ1-5; D remains unclear. This CDR3 region has 14 residues. Trimming left V 0 bases short and J 5 bases short, with 8 bases between. CDR1 LGHNA and CDR2 YSLEER come from the germline V gene. The CDR3 bases are TGCGCCAGCAGCCAAGATTCCCCATATCAGCCCCAGCATTTT. The encoded protein is CASSQDSPYQPQHF.

This clonotype was counted only a few times. The chain is built from TRBV4-1 and TRBJ2-3; the D gene is possibly TRBD1 (6 bases). The CDR3 consists of 14 residues. V was pared by 4 bases and J by 4 bases, with 12 bases between. Germline lookup yields CDR1 MGHRA and CDR2 YSYEKL. The CDR3 loop reads CASSPFNRADTQYF. CDR3 sequence (DNA): TGCGCCAGCAGCCCATTCAACAGGGCAGATACGCAGTATTTT.